These 3 T cell receptor beta chains came from one sample sequenced in a study of cytotoxic CD8 clonotypes in ibrutinib-treated CLL. Profiling relied on immunoSEQ multiplex PCR, and the TCRdb table lists in-frame clones only, not all of them. The sample carries 45,000 to 70,000 clones, roughly three fifths recorded once. The starting material was PBMCs, obtained after 24 months of ibrutinib treatment. Receptors originate from a human donor with chronic lymphocytic leukemia.

The chain joins TRBV28 to TRBJ2-7; D may be TRBD2 (5 bases). Germline CDR1 reads MDHEN; CDR2 reads SYDVKM. V was pared by 3 bases and J by 8 bases, with 17 bases between. The CDR3 consists of 14 residues. The CDR3 spells CASSLSQARGQQYV. In DNA form, the CDR3 reads TGTGCCAGCAGTTTGAGTCAGGCCCGAGGGCAGCAGTACGTC.

V and J are TRBV6-1 and TRBJ2-7; 13 bases align to TRBD2. The CDR3 is 15 amino acids. The germline V gene has CDR1 MNHNS and CDR2 SASEGT. Trimming cost V 5 bases and J 3 bases; bases outside gene matches: 4. DNA of the CDR3: TGTGCCAGCAGTAAACTAGCGGGAGGGCTCTACGAGCAGTACTTC. Translated: CASSKLAGGLYEQYF.

This rearrangement joins TRBV5-6 to TRBJ2-5; 7 bases agree with TRBD1. Unmatched junction bases numbered 13, after V lost 2 bases and J lost 6 bases. The CDR3 consists of 16 residues. The germline gives CDR1 SGHDT, CDR2 YYEEEE. The CDR3 sequence is CASSFPTRQGRKTQYF. CDR3 nucleotide sequence: TGTGCCAGCAGCTTCCCGACCCGACAGGGACGAAAGACCCAGTACTTC.